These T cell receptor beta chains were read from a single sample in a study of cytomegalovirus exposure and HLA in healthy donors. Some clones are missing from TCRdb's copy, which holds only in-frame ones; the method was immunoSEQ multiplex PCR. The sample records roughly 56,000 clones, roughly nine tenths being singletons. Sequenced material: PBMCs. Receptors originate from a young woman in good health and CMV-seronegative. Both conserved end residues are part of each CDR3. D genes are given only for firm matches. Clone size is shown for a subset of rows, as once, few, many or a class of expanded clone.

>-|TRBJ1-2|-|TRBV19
TGTGCCAGTAGTCCGAGCGGGCGAGGAGGCTACACCTTC
CASSPSGRGGYTF
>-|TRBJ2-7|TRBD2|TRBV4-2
TGTGCCAGCAGCCAACCCGGGACTATCCCCTACGAGCAGTACTTC
CASSQPGTIPYEQYF
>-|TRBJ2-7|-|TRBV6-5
TGTGCCAGCACATCCCCCCCAGGGCAAGAGCAGTACTTC
CASTSPPGQEQYF
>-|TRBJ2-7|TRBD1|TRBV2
TGTGCCAGCAGTGAAGCTTTTCTATTACAGGGGGCCCACGAGCAGTACTTC
CASSEAFLLQGAHEQYF
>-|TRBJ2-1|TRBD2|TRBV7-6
TGTGCCAGCAGCTTAACGGGACTAGCGGGAGGTAATGAGCAGTTCTTC
CASSLTGLAGGNEQFF
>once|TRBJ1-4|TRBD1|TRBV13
TGTGCCAGCAGCCCCCGGATACAGGGGAGGAATGAAAAACTGTTTTTT
CASSPRIQGRNEKLFF
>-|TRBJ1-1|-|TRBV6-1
TGTGCCAGCAGTGACCGGCCCAGGGAAGCTTTCTTT
CASSDRPREAFF
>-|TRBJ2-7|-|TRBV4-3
TGCGCCAGCAGCCCCGTCGTTAGTGCCCAGTACTTC
CASSPVVSAQYF
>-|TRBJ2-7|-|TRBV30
TGTGCCTGGAGTGTCGGGGATTACGAGCAGTACTTC
CAWSVGDYEQYF
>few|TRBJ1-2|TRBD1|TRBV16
TGTGCCAGCAGCCAATCGACAGGGAACTATGGCTACACCTTC
CASSQSTGNYGYTF
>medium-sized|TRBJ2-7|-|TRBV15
TGTGCCACCAGCAGAGGTCTCTCCTACGAGCAGTACTTC
CATSRGLSYEQYF
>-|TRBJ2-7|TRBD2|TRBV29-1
TGCAGCGTCCTAGCGGGAGATTTAGAGTACTTC
CSVLAGDLEYF
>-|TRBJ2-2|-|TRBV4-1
TGCGCCAGCAGCCATGTAAGTCGAGAGACCGGGGAGCTGTTTTTT
CASSHVSRETGELFF
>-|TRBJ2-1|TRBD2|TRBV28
TGTGCCAGCAGTCCCGGGCGTAGCGGGAGTTCCTACAATGAGCAGTTCTTC
CASSPGRSGSSYNEQFF
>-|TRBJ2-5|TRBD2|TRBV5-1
TGCGCCAGTACAGAAAGCGGGGACCGCCAAGAGACCCAGTACTTC
CASTESGDRQETQYF